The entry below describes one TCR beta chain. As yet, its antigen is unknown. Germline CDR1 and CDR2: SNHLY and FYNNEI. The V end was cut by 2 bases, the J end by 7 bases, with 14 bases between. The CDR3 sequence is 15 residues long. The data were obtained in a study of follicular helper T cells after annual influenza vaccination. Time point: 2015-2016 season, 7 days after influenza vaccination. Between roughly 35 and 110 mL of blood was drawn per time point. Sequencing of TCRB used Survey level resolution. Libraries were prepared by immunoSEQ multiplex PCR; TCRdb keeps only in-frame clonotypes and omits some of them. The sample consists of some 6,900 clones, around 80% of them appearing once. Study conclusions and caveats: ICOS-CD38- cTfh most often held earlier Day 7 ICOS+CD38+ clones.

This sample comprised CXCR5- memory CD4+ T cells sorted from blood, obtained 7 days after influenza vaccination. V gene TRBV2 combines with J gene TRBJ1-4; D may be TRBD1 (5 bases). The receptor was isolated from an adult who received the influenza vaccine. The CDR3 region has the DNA TGTGCCAGCAGTGAAAGGCGGGGGGTGGGTGAAAAACTGTTTTTT. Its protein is CASSERRGVGEKLFF.